These 27 T cell receptor beta chains originate from one sample sequenced in a study of cytomegalovirus exposure and HLA in healthy donors. PCR involved 60 Vbeta and 13 Jbeta primers. Data came from immunoSEQ multiplex PCR; TCRdb stores just in-frame clones and leaves some out. This table has about 200,000 clones, around 80% appearing once. Sequenced sample: PBMCs. The receptors stem from a man in his forties or fifties in good health and CMV-seronegative.

This rearrangement joins TRBV5-6 to TRBJ2-1; 10 positions agree with TRBD1. J lost 5 bases, V lost 1 base, and 9 bases had no gene match. The CDR3 has 17 amino acids. CDR1 and CDR2 (germline): SGHDT, YYEEEE. The DNA for the CDR3 is TGTGCCAGCAGCTTGACTCGGGCTGGGACAGGGGACAATGAGCAGTTCTTC. Protein sequence: CASSLTRAGTGDNEQFF.

This chain connects TRBV27 to TRBJ1-2; 12 nucleotides match TRBD1. The CDR3 totals 16 residues. Germline CDR1 MNHEY, CDR2 SMNVEV (reference sequence). The junction had 9 bases not matched to a gene; V was cut back by 4 bases and J by 6 bases. The CDR3 DNA reads TGTGCCAGCAGTTCCCGGGACAGGGGGCGCCGTGATGGCTACACCTTC. It specifies CASSSRDRGRRDGYTF.

This rearrangement joins TRBV27 to TRBJ1-5, with D unclear. The V end lost 4 bases, the J end lost 5 bases, and 15 bases lay between the germline ends. The germline gives CDR1 MNHEY, CDR2 SMNVEV (reference sequence). This CDR3 is built from 15 residues. The CDR3 spells CASSSLSAGYQPQHF. As DNA, the CDR3 is TGTGCCAGCAGTTCTCTGAGCGCGGGGTATCAGCCCCAGCATTTT.

The chain has TRBV5-1 and TRBJ2-5, with 8 bases identical to TRBD2. Looked up from germline, CDR1 is SGHRS and CDR2 is YFSETQ. The CDR3 totals 14 residues. V lost 5 bases to trimming and J lost 5 bases; unmatched junction nucleotides: 8. CDR3: CASRPAGGLETQYF. The CDR3, as DNA: TGCGCCAGCAGACCGGCGGGGGGCCTTGAGACCCAGTACTTC.

The chain has TRBV5-1 and TRBJ2-7; 10 bases are a match to TRBD2. The CDR3 length is 13 residues. Germline CDR1 and CDR2: SGHRS and YFSETQ. V lost 5 bases and J lost 6; bases outside the gene matches: 5. CDR3 amino acids: CASSDLAGVEQYF. CDR3 bases: TGCGCCAGCAGTGACCTAGCGGGAGTCGAGCAGTACTTC. Based on the CDR3 plus reference TRBV5-1 and TRBJ2-7, the full variable domain is KAGVTQTPRYLIKTRGQQVTLSCSPISGHRSVSWYQQTPGQGLQFLFEYFSETQRNKGNFPGRFSGRQFSNSRSEMNVSTLELGDSALYLCASSDLAGVEQYFGPGTRLTVT.

The chain links TRBV9 to TRBJ1-5; 8 bases line up with TRBD1. The CDR3 runs to 15 residues. CDR1 SGDLS and CDR2 YYNGEE come from the germline V gene. The ends lost 3 bases at V and 6 bases at J; junction bases unmatched: 8. The CDR3 protein is CASSAGQGRGQPQHF. CDR3 coding DNA: TGTGCCAGCAGCGCCGGACAGGGAAGGGGTCAGCCCCAGCATTTT.

The CDR3 sequence is CASSIDRGTGELFF. CDR3 in DNA: TGTGCCAGTAGTATAGATAGAGGCACCGGGGAGCTGTTTTTT. The chain carries TRBV19 and TRBJ2-2; D gene ambiguous. CDR3 length: 14 amino acids. Trimming left V 0 bases short and J 4 bases short, with 6 bases between. Germline CDR1 LNHDA, CDR2 SQIVND (reference sequence).

The chain has TRBV6-5 and TRBJ2-7, with 10 bases aligning to TRBD1. The CDR3 loop spans 14 amino acids. V lost 4 bases and J lost 7; bases outside the gene matches: 7. CDR1 is MNHEY and CDR2 is SVGAGI in the germline V gene. The DNA of the CDR3 is TGTGCCAGCAGTTCTATAGGGACAGGGGTTGAGCAGTACTTC. Residues: CASSSIGTGVEQYF.

The genes are TRBV27 and TRBJ2-5; 7 bases line up with TRBD1. CDR1 is MNHEY and CDR2 is SMNVEV in the germline V gene (reference sequence). After removal of 4 bases from V and 5 bases from J, the junction contained 10 bases not matched to a gene. This CDR3 has 15 residues. This CDR3 reads CASSSPDRAPETQYF. CDR3 coding DNA: TGTGCCAGCAGTTCACCCGACAGGGCCCCTGAGACCCAGTACTTC.

The CDR3 nucleotides are TGCGCCAGCAGCGGAGGGGCCTACAATGAGCAGTTCTTC. The encoded protein is CASSGGAYNEQFF. The chain employs TRBV5-1 and TRBJ2-1; D possibly corresponds to TRBD2 (6 bases). Per the germline V gene, CDR1 is SGHRS and CDR2 is YFSETQ. The CDR3 extends over 13 amino acids. V was shortened by 4 bases and J by 2 bases, with 7 bases between the two germline ends.

The chain combines TRBV7-9 with TRBJ2-7, with TRBD1 identical over 10 bases. CDR1 and CDR2 from the germline V gene are SEHNR and FQNEAQ (reference sequence). J lost 7 bases, V lost 4 bases, and 10 bases had no gene match. There are 15 residues in the CDR3. CDR3 in DNA: TGTGCCAGCAGCTCTATACCGGACAGGGGGAAGGAGCAGTACTTC. It yields the protein CASSSIPDRGKEQYF.

The genes are TRBV29-1 and TRBJ2-7, with 7 bases matching TRBD1. Germline V gene sequence: CDR1 SQVTM, CDR2 ANQGSEA. The CDR3 consists of 13 residues. The V and J ends lost 4 bases and 4 bases, in that order; junction bases with no gene match: 7. The CDR3 DNA sequence: TGCAGCGTTGGGACAGGTGGAGCATACGAGCAGTACTTC. This sequence encodes CSVGTGGAYEQYF.

J is TRBJ2-7 and V is TRBV11-3, with TRBD2 matching over 11 bases. V lost 5 bases to trimming and J lost 3 bases; unmatched junction nucleotides: 6. CDR3 size: 15 residues. Germline V CDR1 and CDR2: SGHNT, YENEEA. The CDR3 sequence: CASSPGLAASYEQYF. The CDR3, as DNA: TGTGCCAGCAGCCCGGGACTAGCGGCAAGCTACGAGCAGTACTTC. The full variable domain, completed using reference TRBV11-3 and TRBJ2-7, is EAGVVQSPRYKIIEKKQPVAFWCNPISGHNTLYWYLQNLGQGPELLIRYENEEAVDDSQLPKDRFSAERLKGVDSTLKIQPAELGDSAVYLCASSPGLAASYEQYFGPGTRLTVT.

This clone was seen a few times. V usage is TRBV7-9 and J usage is TRBJ1-2; D possibly corresponds to TRBD1 (5 bases). The germline V gene encodes CDR1 SEHNR and CDR2 FQNEAQ (reference sequence). Trimming took 5 bases from V and 10 from J, leaving 20 bases between them. The CDR3 covers 14 residues. CDR3 DNA sequence: TGTGCCAGCAGCCACCCTCGGACATCGGGTGACTACACCTTC. Translation: CASSHPRTSGDYTF. Drawing the rest from reference TRBV7-9 and TRBJ1-2, the complete variable domain is DTGVSQNPRHKITKRGQNVTFRCDPISEHNRLYWYRQTLGQGPEFLTYFQNEAQLEKSRLLSDRFSAERPKGSFSTLEIQRTEQGDSAMYLCASSHPRTSGDYTFGSGTRLTVV.

The V gene is TRBV7-9, the J gene TRBJ2-5; perhaps TRBD2 as D (5 bases). The CDR3 sequence is 15 residues long. Trimming shortened V by 6 bases and J by 3 bases, and 17 bases separated the two germline ends. From germline, CDR1 is SEHNR and CDR2 FQNEAQ (reference sequence). CDR3 protein: CASRPSGVGEETQYF. CDR3 coding DNA: TGTGCCAGCAGACCGAGCGGCGTGGGAGAAGAGACCCAGTACTTC.

This clone was picked up a small number of times. The V gene is TRBV25-1, the J gene TRBJ2-1; a possible D gene is TRBD2 (7 bases). The CDR3 has 14 residues. The ends were cut back, 7 bases at V and 8 bases at J, with 18 bases in the middle. The germline V gene encodes CDR1 MGHDK and CDR2 SYGVNS. In DNA form, the CDR3 reads TGTGCCAGCACCAGAATGGGGGCGGGAGATGAGCAGTTCTTC. Translation gives CASTRMGAGDEQFF.

The chain links TRBV2 to TRBJ1-2; TRBD1 matches 9 bases. The J segment lost 4 bases and the V segment lost 4 bases, leaving 4 bases of the junction unmatched. This CDR3 contains 14 residues. Looked up from germline, CDR1 is SNHLY and CDR2 is FYNNEI. The CDR3 region is CASSGNRGLYGYTF. CDR3 nucleotide sequence: TGTGCCAGCAGTGGTAACAGGGGGCTCTATGGCTACACCTTC.

This chain uses TRBV28 with TRBJ1-4; TRBD1 is a possible D gene (5 bases). V was shortened by 6 bases and J by 0 bases, with 14 bases between the two germline ends. The CDR3 consists of 16 residues. CDR1 is MDHEN, CDR2 SYDVKM, per germline. Here the CDR3 reads CASRTASKATNEKLFF. The CDR3 coding sequence is TGTGCCAGCAGGACAGCCAGCAAAGCAACTAATGAAAAACTGTTTTTT.

This clone came up a few times. The genes are TRBV5-1 and TRBJ2-3; maybe TRBD2 (6 bases). V was pared by 0 bases and J by 4 bases, with 9 bases between. The CDR3 is made up of 14 amino acids. Germline V gives CDR1 SGHRS, CDR2 YFSETQ. CDR3 nucleotides: TGCGCCAGCAGCTTGGATCCTAGCGCAGATACGCAGTATTTT. Translation gives CASSLDPSADTQYF. Based on the CDR3 plus reference TRBV5-1 and TRBJ2-3, the full variable domain is KAGVTQTPRYLIKTRGQQVTLSCSPISGHRSVSWYQQTPGQGLQFLFEYFSETQRNKGNFPGRFSGRQFSNSRSEMNVSTLELGDSALYLCASSLDPSADTQYFGPGTRLTVL.

The chain links TRBV7-9 to TRBJ2-5, with 8 bases that match TRBD1. Gene TRBJ2-7 matches the end of the DNA better, so the J call may be wrong. The CDR3 extends over 14 amino acids. The germline V gene has CDR1 SEHNR and CDR2 FQNEAQ (reference sequence). The chain's CDR3 is CASSLQGATYEQYF. The CDR3 DNA follows: TGTGCCAGCAGCTTACAGGGGGCGACCTACGAGCAGTACTTC.

This clone turned up a few times. The V gene is TRBV30, the J gene TRBJ2-1, with D possibly TRBD1 on 5 matching bases. V gave up 3 bases and J gave up 8 bases, with 17 bases separating them. The CDR3 has 14 residues. The V gene's germline CDR1 is GTSNPN and CDR2 SVGIG (reference sequence). This CDR3 is CAWRKAGSVDEQFF. DNA for the CDR3: TGTGCCTGGAGGAAAGCAGGGTCGGTCGATGAGCAGTTCTTC.

The chain uses TRBV6-1 and TRBJ2-3; D remains unclear. Looked up from germline, CDR1 is MNHNS and CDR2 is SASEGT. V lost 2 bases and J 4 bases, leaving 7 bases between the germline ends. CDR3 length: 13 amino acids. CDR3 DNA: TGTGCCAGCAGTGAATCTCCCCCAGATACGCAGTATTTT. It encodes CASSESPPDTQYF.

The chain couples TRBV19 to TRBJ2-2, with 7 bases that match TRBD2. V was clipped by 5 bases and J by 6 bases; unmatched bases: 12. This CDR3 has 16 amino acids. Looked up from germline, CDR1 is LNHDA and CDR2 is SQIVND (reference sequence). Here the CDR3 DNA reads TGTGCCAGTAGTCGGACTAGTATCTCAGTGCCCGGGGAGCTGTTTTTT. It is translated as CASSRTSISVPGELFF.

This clone has just one count. V is TRBV28 and J is TRBJ1-3; 7 bases align to TRBD1. The V segment lost 8 bases and the J segment 0 bases; nucleotides outside the gene matches: 7. From germline, CDR1 is MDHEN and CDR2 SYDVKM. The CDR3 runs to 15 residues. In DNA, the CDR3 is TGTGCCAGCGGATCCACAGGGGCCTCTGGAAACACCATATATTTT. Its translation: CASGSTGASGNTIYF.

V is TRBV30 and J is TRBJ1-5; 7 positions match TRBD1. With 0 bases clipped from V and 6 bases from J, the junction kept 8 bases outside the gene matches. Germline loops: CDR1 GTSNPN, CDR2 SVGIG (reference sequence). The CDR3 totals 15 residues. The CDR3: CAWSVRQGVAQPQHF. CDR3 nucleotide sequence: TGTGCCTGGAGTGTACGGCAGGGGGTGGCTCAGCCCCAGCATTTT. The full variable domain, its missing parts supplied by reference TRBV30 and TRBJ1-5, is SQTIHQWPATLVQPVGSPLSLECTVEGTSNPNLYWYRQAAGRGLQLLFYSVGIGQISSEVPQNLSASRPQDRQFILSSKKLLLSDSGFYLCAWSVRQGVAQPQHFGDGTRLSIL.

V usage is TRBV5-4 and J usage is TRBJ2-5; 9 bases map to TRBD2. Germline V gives CDR1 SGHNT, CDR2 YYREEE (reference sequence). Losses at the gene ends were 0 bases for V and 4 bases for J; bases not matched to a gene: 4. CDR3 size: 15 residues. The CDR3 is CASSLVSGRGETQYF. In nucleotides, the CDR3 is TGTGCCAGCAGCTTGGTTAGCGGGAGAGGAGAGACCCAGTACTTC.

The rearrangement uses TRBV19 and TRBJ1-1; D not certain. Trimming shortened V by 3 bases and J by 1 base, and 6 bases separated the two germline ends. The CDR3 has 13 residues. Per the germline V gene, CDR1 is LNHDA and CDR2 is SQIVND (reference sequence). The CDR3 DNA reads as TGTGCCAGTAGTATCGGAGGGAACACTGAAGCTTTCTTT. This translates into CASSIGGNTEAFF.